This T cell receptor (beta chain) was captured in a study of molecular identifiers for immune sequencing clone quantification. Each library that profiled naive CD8 cells came from roughly 20,000 to 1,000,000 sorted cells with 10%, 30% or 50% RNA. Previously reported methods and listed TCR primers produced the bulk TCR libraries. TCRdb re-derived calls from the PCR reads in MiXCR, one entry per CDR3 protein. Of about 100,000 distinct CDR3 sequences detected, 36% appear once; the ten largest clones hold less than 5%. In this sample, this clonotype turned up a few times. What it recognizes is unknown. The CDR3 is 16 amino acids. V shed 1 base and J 5 bases; nucleotides not matched to a gene: 8. Germline lookup yields CDR1 MGHRA and CDR2 YSYEKL. General observations from the study: Detecting spiked Jurkat TCR RNA from one cell among roughly 1 million naive cells was reportedly possible.

The genes are TRBV4-1 and TRBJ2-5; 9 bases are shared with TRBD2. Sequenced sample: naive CD8+ T cells from blood, with Jurkat cell RNA spiked in. Subset denoted: FACS-sorted CD8+CD4-CCR7+CD45RA+ naive T cells. This sequence was found in a human donor in good health. Some libraries in this study had Jurkat cell RNA spiked in. CDR3 DNA: TGCGCCAGCAGCCAAGTGGGGCGGGAGGGCCACGAGACCCAGTACTTC. Its protein is CASSQVGREGHETQYF.